This TCR beta chain was recovered during a study of T cells in narcolepsy. Study details: Donors had narcolepsy type 1 or type 2, or were healthy controls. Study-wide points: Comparing one patient's CSF and blood CD4+ clonotypes highlighted HCRT- and TRIB2-specific autoreactive clonotypes. Blood of same and different patients, but not healthy controls, reportedly held recurring autoreactive clonotypes.

Looked up from germline, CDR1 is MNHEY and CDR2 is SVGAGI. The V segment lost 7 bases and the J segment 1 base; nucleotides outside the gene matches: 5. This CDR3 has 15 residues. TCRdb's table, derived via immunoSEQ multiplex PCR, lists solely in-frame clones and lacks some. This table holds just under 1,500 clones, 35% to 50% found once. As for this clone: What it recognizes is unknown.

The sample taken for sequencing was cultured CD8+ T cells from cerebrospinal fluid. The chain has TRBV6-5 and TRBJ2-2; TRBD1 matches 8 bases. The TCR sequence derives from a human donor with narcolepsy. This chain's CDR3 is CASITGGMNTGELFF. CDR3 sequence (DNA): TGTGCCAGCATTACAGGGGGGATGAACACCGGGGAGCTGTTTTTT.